The 19 T cell receptor beta chains listed next were all sequenced from one sample in a study of blood T cell repertoires in COVID-19. The table came from immunoSEQ multiplex PCR; TCRdb's copy has only in-frame clones and leaves some out. The table has 200,000 to 300,000 clones, about 91% seen once. The sample comprised PBMCs or T cells enriched from blood (not recorded which). The receptors were gathered from a woman between 40 and 50 years old with acute COVID-19.

The chain couples TRBV10-3 to TRBJ2-5; weak D call: TRBD1 (5 bases). This CDR3 spans 13 amino acids. Germline V CDR1 and CDR2: ENHRY, SYGVKD. V was shortened by 10 bases and J by 3 bases, with 15 bases between the two germline ends. This chain's CDR3 is CATAVQTEETQYF. CDR3 in DNA: TGTGCCACCGCGGTCCAGACAGAAGAGACCCAGTACTTC.

V gene TRBV28 combines with J gene TRBJ2-3; D is unclear. Germline V gene lookup returns CDR1 MDHEN and CDR2 SYDVKM. The CDR3 extends over 12 amino acids. Trimming pared 6 bases from V and 0 bases from J, leaving 4 bases between. CDR3 residues: CASSLSTDTQYF. The CDR3, as DNA: TGTGCCAGCAGCCTTAGCACAGATACGCAGTATTTT.

V and J are TRBV11-2 and TRBJ2-3; weak D call: TRBD1 (6 bases). The CDR3 is made up of 15 amino acids. Trimming stripped 1 base from V and 0 bases from J, with 8 bases between. From germline, CDR1 is SGHAT and CDR2 FQNNGV. The CDR3 here is CASSLGTESTDTQYF. The CDR3, as DNA: TGTGCCAGCAGCTTAGGGACAGAGAGCACAGATACGCAGTATTTT. The full variable domain, with the rest looked up from reference TRBV11-2 and TRBJ2-3, is EAGVAQSPRYKIIEKRQSVAFWCNPISGHATLYWYQQILGQGPKLLIQFQNNGVVDDSQLPKDRFSAERLKGVDSTLKIQPAKLEDSAVYLCASSLGTESTDTQYFGPGTRLTVL.

The chain carries TRBV5-1 and TRBJ1-5, with D uncertain. Per germline, CDR1 SGHRS and CDR2 YFSETQ. The V and J ends lost 5 bases and 1 base respectively, with 16 bases between them. The CDR3 is made up of 16 amino acids. DNA of the CDR3: TGCGCCAGCAGGGCCGGCAACGAGAGGAGCAATCAGCCCCAGCATTTT. This translates into CASRAGNERSNQPQHF.

J is TRBJ2-5 and V is TRBV15; 7 nucleotides line up with TRBD2. This CDR3 is built from 13 residues. The V segment lost 6 bases and the J segment 8 bases; nucleotides outside the gene matches: 9. Per germline, CDR1 LNHNV and CDR2 YYDKDF (reference sequence). The CDR3 sequence is CATSHMGGNTQYF. The CDR3 nucleotides read TGTGCCACCAGTCATATGGGGGGGAACACCCAGTACTTC.

This clone showed up just a few times. The chain employs TRBV7-2 and TRBJ2-1; D ambiguous. V was trimmed by 1 base and J by 0 bases, leaving 7 bases between them. Per the germline V gene, CDR1 is SGHTA and CDR2 is FQGNSA. The CDR3 contains 15 residues. The CDR3 coding sequence is TGTGCCAGCAGCTTAGGACAAAACTCCTACAATGAGCAGTTCTTC. As protein: CASSLGQNSYNEQFF.

This clone was detected a few times. The V gene is TRBV19, the J gene TRBJ1-1; weak D call: TRBD1 (5 bases). Looked up from germline, CDR1 is LNHDA and CDR2 is SQIVND (reference sequence). The germline V and J ends were trimmed by 4 bases and 4 bases, with 22 bases remaining between them. CDR3 size: 17 residues. The CDR3 region is CASSNPSGGAGLTEAFF. In DNA form, the CDR3 reads TGTGCCAGTAGTAACCCCTCGGGGGGAGCAGGACTCACTGAAGCTTTCTTT.

This chain joins TRBV19 and TRBJ1-1; D not resolved. Deletions cut 8 bases from V and 1 base from J, with 11 bases between. CDR1 and CDR2 from the germline V gene are LNHDA and SQIVND (reference sequence). The CDR3 spans 13 residues. The CDR3 spells CASRIGENTEAFF. For the CDR3, the DNA is TGTGCCAGTCGAATCGGAGAGAACACTGAAGCTTTCTTT.

The chain uses TRBV5-4 and TRBJ2-1; the D gene is possibly TRBD2 (5 bases). Germline V gene data show CDR1 as SGHNT and CDR2 as YYREEE (reference sequence). V was pared by 4 bases and J by 9 bases, with 14 bases between. The CDR3 contains 13 residues. The CDR3 sequence is CASSVRGPAEQFF. The CDR3 DNA reads TGTGCCAGCAGCGTAAGAGGGCCTGCTGAGCAGTTCTTC.

The chain couples TRBV3-1 (or the pseudogene TRBV3-2) to TRBJ2-7, with 12 nucleotides matching TRBD2. Germline CDR1 reads LGHDT; CDR2 reads YNNKEL (reference sequence). The length of the CDR3 is 15 residues. Germline trimming cut 2 bases from V and 6 bases from J; bases unmatched to any gene: 5. The CDR3 region is CASSQLAGGPFEQYF. In DNA, the CDR3 is TGTGCCAGCAGCCAACTAGCGGGGGGGCCTTTCGAGCAGTACTTC.

This chain links TRBV11-2 with TRBJ1-2; TRBD1 is a possible D gene (5 bases). CDR1 is SGHAT, CDR2 FQNNGV, per germline. V gave up 3 bases and J gave up 5 bases, with 13 bases separating them. The CDR3 spans 14 residues. CDR3 in DNA: TGTGCCAGCAGCTTGGACACAACACTTTATGGCTACACCTTC. Translation gives CASSLDTTLYGYTF.

The CDR3 nucleotides are TGTGCCAGCAGCTTAAGTGAGGGGGCCGGTGAAAAACTGTTTTTT. This codes for CASSLSEGAGEKLFF. The rearrangement links TRBV7-9 to TRBJ1-4; 7 bases map to TRBD1. Germline assignment: CDR1 SEHNR and CDR2 FQNEAQ (reference sequence). The CDR3 contains 15 residues. J was trimmed by 7 bases and V by 2 bases; bases with no gene match: 7.

The chain couples TRBV24-1 to TRBJ2-1; 12 bases are a match to TRBD1. Per the germline V gene, CDR1 is KGHDR and CDR2 is SFDVKD. V lost 3 bases, J lost 10 bases, and 12 bases stayed unmatched. The CDR3 extends over 17 amino acids. This CDR3 reads CATSDPPGQGALGEQFF. DNA of the CDR3: TGTGCCACCAGTGATCCACCGGGACAGGGGGCTTTGGGGGAGCAGTTCTTC.

The rearrangement links TRBV5-8 to TRBJ2-7; D is perhaps TRBD1 (7 bases). Germline assignment: CDR1 SGHTS and CDR2 YDEGEE. The ends were cut back, 3 bases at V and 4 bases at J, with 26 bases in the middle. CDR3 length: 18 residues. The CDR3, as DNA: TGTGCCAGCAGCTCAACCCAGGGGGACTGGGACGGCGAATACGAGCAGTACTTC. Its translation: CASSSTQGDWDGEYEQYF.

A single count supports this clone. The chain uses TRBV6-2 or TRBV6-3 and TRBJ1-1; 9 bases match TRBD1. The J segment lost 1 base and the V segment lost 2 bases, leaving 5 bases of the junction unmatched. CDR1 and CDR2 from the germline V gene are MNHEY and SVGEGT. The CDR3 extends over 16 amino acids. CDR3 nucleotide sequence: TGTGCCAGCAGTTACACAGGGGGCTGGGAGAACACTGAAGCTTTCTTT. Amino acids: CASSYTGGWENTEAFF.

V usage is TRBV5-6 and J usage is TRBJ2-1; 8 positions match TRBD2. The J segment lost 0 bases and the V segment lost 4 bases, leaving 6 bases of the junction unmatched. The CDR3 length is 16 residues. The V gene's germline CDR1 is SGHDT and CDR2 YYEEEE. In nucleotides, the CDR3 is TGTGCCAGCAGCACTAGCGGCGATTTCTCCTACAATGAGCAGTTCTTC. It specifies CASSTSGDFSYNEQFF.

This clone was seen a few times. The chain carries TRBV29-1 and TRBJ1-2; 8 positions match TRBD1. There are 14 residues in the CDR3. Germline V gives CDR1 SQVTM, CDR2 ANQGSEA. The J segment lost 8 bases and the V segment lost 6 bases, leaving 14 bases of the junction unmatched. CDR3 sequence: CSVSGTGLAGGYTF. CDR3 nucleotide sequence: TGCAGCGTCTCAGGGACAGGCCTCGCGGGGGGCTACACCTTC.

This clone was detected only a few times. The chain joins TRBV4-1 to TRBJ1-2; 9 nucleotides line up with TRBD1. The CDR3 has 17 amino acids. V trimming: 2 bases; J trimming: 0 bases; junction bases outside the gene matches: 7. In germline, CDR1 is MGHRA, CDR2 YSYEKL. The CDR3 DNA is TGCGCCAGCAGCCAAAGAACAGGGGGCCTAGCTAACTATGGCTACACCTTC. Translating it yields CASSQRTGGLANYGYTF.

J is TRBJ1-6 and V is TRBV9; 12 bases are a match to TRBD1. Unmatched junction bases numbered 17, after V lost 3 bases and J lost 7 bases. Germline V lookup: CDR1 SGDLS, CDR2 YYNGEE. CDR3 length: 20 residues. CDR3 in DNA: TGTGCCAGCAGCGCTTTTTCCGGGACAGGGGGCCTTCTAGGCAATTCACCCCTCCACTTT. It yields the protein CASSAFSGTGGLLGNSPLHF.